Following are 22 T cell receptor beta chains from one sample sequenced in a study of T cell repertoires in cytomegalovirus infection. TCRdb fed the reads into MiXCR, producing one record per CDR3 protein. The sample consists of about 310,000 distinct CDR3 sequences, around 10% of them appearing once. The sequenced sample consisted of PBMCs. These receptors were collected from a human donor in good health (CMV status not recorded). Some clones in this sample may be carry-over from other donors' samples.

This chain links TRBV20-1 with TRBJ2-1, with TRBD2 matching over 7 bases. There are 14 residues in the CDR3. CDR1 DFQATT and CDR2 SNEGSKA come from the germline V gene (reference sequence). The trim removed 6 bases at V and 0 bases at J, leaving 5 bases unmatched. The CDR3 DNA sequence: TGCAGTGCAAGGACTAGTGCCTCCTACAATGAGCAGTTCTTC. The encoded protein is CSARTSASYNEQFF.

This clonotype was found many times. The J gene is TRBJ1-5, the V gene TRBV7-2; D possibly corresponds to TRBD1 (5 bases). The CDR3 is 15 amino acids. Germline V gene lookup returns CDR1 SGHTA and CDR2 FQGNSA. V was cut by 5 bases and J by 0 bases, with 11 bases left in between. The CDR3 sequence: CASSQGRYSNQPQHF. Written as DNA, the CDR3 is TGTGCCAGCAGCCAGGGACGGTATAGCAATCAGCCCCAGCATTTT.

This clonotype has a count of ten or more. V gene TRBV6-2 or TRBV6-3 combines with J gene TRBJ2-5, with 11 nucleotides matching TRBD2. The germline V gene has CDR1 MNHEY and CDR2 SVGEGT. V trimming: 6 bases; J trimming: 7 bases; junction bases outside the gene matches: 10. The CDR3 covers 15 residues. In DNA, the CDR3 is TGTGCCAGCAGGCCCGGACTAGCGGGCGCCTCGACCCAGTACTTC. Translated, it gives CASRPGLAGASTQYF.

Ten or more counts support this clonotype. The chain recombines TRBV12-3 or TRBV12-4 with TRBJ2-5, with D perhaps matching TRBD1 or TRBD2 (5 bases each). CDR3 size: 15 residues. Trimming took off 4 bases at V and 0 bases at J, with 12 bases between the two ends. The chain's CDR3 is CASSWSQDYQETQYF. As DNA, the CDR3 is TGTGCCAGCAGTTGGTCACAGGACTACCAAGAGACCCAGTACTTC.

This clonotype has only a few counts. V and J are TRBV29-1 and TRBJ2-1; D gene unclear. CDR3 size: 13 residues. The germline V gene has CDR1 SQVTM and CDR2 ANQGSEA. V lost 3 bases to trimming and J lost 4 bases, with 10 bases between them. The CDR3 sequence: CSVEYSKYNEQFF. The CDR3 coding sequence is TGCAGCGTTGAGTATTCTAAATACAATGAGCAGTTCTTC.

Many counts were recorded for this clonotype. The chain has TRBV7-2 and TRBJ2-3; possibly TRBD1 or TRBD2 for D (5 bases each). The germline V and J ends were trimmed by 5 bases and 2 bases, with 14 bases remaining between them. CDR1 and CDR2 (germline): SGHTA, FQGNSA. This CDR3 spans 15 amino acids. In nucleotides, the CDR3 is TGTGCCAGCAGCACCCGGGAAGGGGTCACAGATACGCAGTATTTT. As protein: CASSTREGVTDTQYF.

This clonotype was detected many times. The rearrangement links TRBV2 to TRBJ1-1; 7 bases align to TRBD1. CDR1 is SNHLY, CDR2 FYNNEI, per germline. Trimming removed 4 bases from V and 2 bases from J; junction bases left unmatched: 1. This CDR3 is 13 amino acids long. DNA for the CDR3: TGTGCCAGCAGTGGACAGGGAAACACTGAAGCTTTCTTT. As protein: CASSGQGNTEAFF.

This clonotype was seen many times. The V and J genes are TRBV10-3 and TRBJ2-1, with D unclear. V was clipped by 7 bases and J by 3 bases, with 10 bases between them. This CDR3 has 13 residues. The germline CDR1 and CDR2 sequences are ENHRY and SYGVKD. This CDR3 is CAIKNDGYNEQFF. The CDR3 nucleotides are TGTGCCATCAAAAATGACGGCTACAATGAGCAGTTCTTC.

This clonotype was picked up many times. The chain recombines TRBV29-1 with TRBJ1-2; unclear D gene. Trimming shortened V by 5 bases and J by 0 bases, and 10 bases separated the two germline ends. This CDR3 region has 13 residues. CDR1 is SQVTM and CDR2 is ANQGSEA in the germline V gene. CDR3 protein: CSVRTDSNYGYTF. The DNA for the CDR3 is TGCAGCGTTCGAACGGATTCTAACTATGGCTACACCTTC.

This clonotype was counted at least ten times. The chain's CDR3 is CASSQGRATGGYTF. The CDR3 nucleotides are TGTGCCAGCAGCCAAGGCAGGGCGACCGGTGGCTACACCTTC. The chain has TRBV4-2 and TRBJ1-2; D is possibly TRBD1 (5 bases). The CDR3 is 14 residues long. Germline CDR1 and CDR2: LGHNA and YNFKEQ. V gave up 1 base and J gave up 7 bases, with 13 bases separating them.

The V gene is TRBV3-1, the J gene TRBJ2-2, with 11 bases fitting TRBD2. Germline-derived CDR1 and CDR2 are LGHDT and YNNKEL (reference sequence). The CDR3 runs 18 residues. Losses at the gene ends were 1 base for V and 7 bases for J; bases not matched to a gene: 11. CDR3 sequence reads: CASSQGPSGGIWSGELFF. The CDR3 DNA sequence: TGTGCCAGCAGCCAAGGCCCTAGCGGGGGGATTTGGAGCGGGGAGCTGTTTTTT.

This clonotype was recorded many times. The chain employs TRBV7-2 and TRBJ2-7; weak D call: TRBD1 (5 bases). There are 12 residues in the CDR3. Germline values: CDR1 SGHTA, CDR2 FQGNSA. The V end was cut by 5 bases, the J end by 4 bases, with 9 bases between. The CDR3 sequence is CASSIQGYEQYF. The CDR3 DNA reads TGTGCCAGCAGCATTCAGGGATACGAGCAGTACTTC.

This clonotype has at least ten counts. The chain couples TRBV28 to TRBJ1-2; no reliable D call. Trimming stripped 3 bases from V and 4 bases from J, with 6 bases between. In germline, CDR1 is MDHEN, CDR2 SYDVKM. The CDR3 length is 12 residues. In nucleotides, the CDR3 is TGTGCCAGCAGTTTCCGGGGCTATGGCTACACCTTC. It yields the protein CASSFRGYGYTF.

This clonotype was seen ten or more times. V and J are TRBV7-8 and TRBJ2-7; 11 bases map to TRBD2. The germline V gene encodes CDR1 SGHVS and CDR2 FQNEAQ. The CDR3 totals 17 residues. J was trimmed by 2 bases and V by 1 base; bases with no gene match: 7. The CDR3, as DNA: TGTGCCAGCAGCTTAGGTCCTAGCGGGGGGCTCCCCTACGAGCAGTACTTC. Its protein product is CASSLGPSGGLPYEQYF. Variable domain in full (rest from reference TRBV7-8 and TRBJ2-7): GAGVSQSPRYKVAKRGQDVALRCDPISGHVSLFWYQQALGQGPEFLTYFQNEAQLDKSGLPSDRFFAERPEGSVSTLKIQRTQQEDSAVYLCASSLGPSGGLPYEQYFGPGTRLTVT.

This clonotype was seen ten or more times. The chain uses TRBV6-6 and TRBJ2-7; 8 bases are shared with TRBD1. The CDR3 spans 16 residues. J was trimmed by 3 bases and V by 5 bases; bases with no gene match: 12. The germline V gene encodes CDR1 MNHNY and CDR2 SVGAGI (reference sequence). Written as DNA, the CDR3 is TGTGCCAGCAGTCCCGACAGGGGAGGACCAAACTACGAGCAGTACGTC. It codes for CASSPDRGGPNYEQYV.

Only a few counts were recorded for this clonotype. This chain joins TRBV20-1 and TRBJ1-1; maybe TRBD1 (6 bases). The CDR3 has 14 residues. Germline V gene data show CDR1 as DFQATT and CDR2 as SNEGSKA (reference sequence). CDR3: CSANEGGLRTEAFF. The DNA of the CDR3 is TGCAGCGCAAATGAAGGGGGGCTACGGACTGAAGCTTTCTTT.

The sample holds a few counts of this clonotype. The V and J genes are TRBV4-1 and TRBJ1-1, with D possibly TRBD1 on 6 matching bases. Trimming removed 1 base from V and 11 bases from J, with 14 bases in between. Germline CDR1 is MGHRA and CDR2 is YSYEKL. This CDR3 contains 13 residues. The CDR3 is CASSQAPGAWAFF. In DNA, the CDR3 is TGCGCCAGCAGCCAAGCGCCAGGGGCTTGGGCTTTCTTT.

This clonotype showed up just a few times. The chain is built from TRBV5-4 and TRBJ2-1; 8 bases are shared with TRBD2. Per the germline V gene, CDR1 is SGHNT and CDR2 is YYREEE (reference sequence). The V and J ends lost 3 bases and 6 bases, in that order; junction bases with no gene match: 5. The CDR3 contains 14 residues. The CDR3 sequence: CASSSAGGPNEQFF. CDR3 DNA sequence: TGTGCCAGCAGCTCCGCGGGAGGCCCCAATGAGCAGTTCTTC. Based on the CDR3 plus reference TRBV5-4 and TRBJ2-1, the full variable domain is ETGVTQSPTHLIKTRGQQVTLRCSSQSGHNTVSWYQQALGQGPQFIFQYYREEENGRGNFPPRFSGLQFPNYSSELNVNALELDDSALYLCASSSAGGPNEQFFGPGTRLTVL.

This chain uses TRBV20-1 with TRBJ2-3; D is undetermined. The CDR3 consists of 12 residues. V lost 3 bases to trimming and J lost 4 bases, with 8 bases between them. Germline lookup yields CDR1 DFQATT and CDR2 SNEGSKA (reference sequence). The CDR3 coding sequence is TGCAGTGCTAGTTATCAGCCAGATACGCAGTATTTT. This gives the protein CSASYQPDTQYF.

This clonotype was found many times. The J gene is TRBJ2-1, the V gene TRBV28, with TRBD1 identical over 9 bases. This CDR3 region has 16 residues. CDR1 and CDR2 (germline): MDHEN, SYDVKM. V dropped 8 bases and J dropped 4; count of bases not matched to a gene: 12. CDR3 bases: TGTGCCAGCCTCCCCCCGATTGGGACAGGGTACAATGAGCAGTTCTTC. Amino acid sequence: CASLPPIGTGYNEQFF.

This clonotype was detected ten times or more. The chain uses TRBV4-2 and TRBJ2-5; maybe TRBD2 (6 bases). Trimming took off 3 bases at V and 2 bases at J, with 10 bases between the two ends. CDR1 LGHNA and CDR2 YNFKEQ come from the germline V gene. The CDR3 covers 14 residues. The CDR3 reads CASSHGREQETQYF. The CDR3 coding sequence is TGTGCCAGCAGCCACGGACGGGAGCAAGAGACCCAGTACTTC.

This clonotype was detected ten times or more. The chain joins TRBV7-2 to TRBJ1-5; possible D gene TRBD1, 5 bases. The CDR3 covers 15 residues. Germline V gene sequence: CDR1 SGHTA, CDR2 FQGNSA. Trimming took 5 bases from V and 5 from J, leaving 16 bases between them. Here the CDR3 reads CASSVDQGSHQPQHF. In DNA, the CDR3 is TGTGCCAGCAGCGTAGACCAGGGTTCTCATCAGCCCCAGCATTTT. The entire variable domain, with the rest obtained from reference TRBV7-2 and TRBJ1-5, is as follows: GAGVSQSPSNKVTEKGKDVELRCDPISGHTALYWYRQSLGQGLEFLIYFQGNSAPDKSGLPSDRFSAERTGGSVSTLTIQRTQQEDSAVYLCASSVDQGSHQPQHFGDGTRLSIL.